Below are 19 T cell receptor beta chains sequenced from a single sample in a study of blood T cells in healthy people across ages. Combining a sample-barcoded 5' primer with a J-beta primer mix, a second PCR ran for about 6 to 12 cycles. Each CDR3 protein is one row after TCRdb ran MiXCR on the 5' RACE reads. The top ten hold 30% to 40% of the sample, which has about 680,000 distinct CDR3 sequences, 49% seen once. The sample comprised blood. The source of these receptors is an older woman in good health.

This clonotype came up a few times. This chain joins TRBV7-9 and TRBJ2-5; 10 bases match TRBD2. The trim removed 8 bases at V and 4 bases at J, leaving 4 bases unmatched. CDR1 is SEHNR, CDR2 FQNEAQ, per germline (reference sequence). CDR3 length: 13 residues. The DNA for the CDR3 is TGTGCCAGCGTGCTAGCGGGAGCAGAGACCCAGTACTTC. As protein: CASVLAGAETQYF. Drawing the rest from reference TRBV7-9 and TRBJ2-5, the complete variable domain is DTGVSQNPRHKITKRGQNVTFRCDPISEHNRLYWYRQTLGQGPEFLTYFQNEAQLEKSRLLSDRFSAERPKGSFSTLEIQRTEQGDSAMYLCASVLAGAETQYFGPGTRLLVL.

There are a few counts of this clonotype. The chain employs TRBV29-1 and TRBJ1-1; D is unclear. The CDR3 is 13 residues long. Germline V lookup: CDR1 SQVTM, CDR2 ANQGSEA. V lost 2 bases to trimming and J lost 4 bases, with 11 bases between them. CDR3 amino acids: CSVERGGGTEAFF. CDR3 sequence (DNA): TGCAGCGTTGAACGGGGTGGTGGCACTGAAGCTTTCTTT.

CDR3 region: CASSRQTGEQQYF. The CDR3 bases are TGTGCCAGTAGTCGGCAGACAGGGGAACAGCAGTACTTC. This chain uses TRBV19 with TRBJ2-5; 8 nucleotides match TRBD1. The CDR3 is made up of 13 amino acids. CDR1 and CDR2 (germline): LNHDA, SQIVND (reference sequence). V lost 5 bases to trimming and J lost 11 bases; unmatched junction nucleotides: 10.

V usage is TRBV15 and J usage is TRBJ2-1; no firm D call. The assigned J gene may be wrong: the sequence end matches TRBJ2-7 better. The CDR3 totals 14 residues. From germline, CDR1 is LNHNV and CDR2 YYDKDF (reference sequence). CDR3 amino acids: CATSRSLGNNEQYF. As DNA, the CDR3 is TGTGCCACCAGCAGATCCCTGGGGAACAATGAGCAGTACTTC.

This clonotype was counted only a few times. This rearrangement joins TRBV28 to TRBJ2-5; D uncertain. V shed 7 bases and J shed 3 bases, with 15 bases lying between them. The CDR3 spans 14 residues. From germline, CDR1 is MDHEN and CDR2 SYDVKM. CDR3 in amino acids: CASKPDVTEETQYF. The CDR3 DNA is TGTGCCAGCAAGCCGGACGTAACAGAAGAGACCCAGTACTTC.

This clonotype showed up just a few times. The chain carries TRBV27 and TRBJ2-5; perhaps TRBD2 as D (6 bases). The J call could be wrong; TRBJ2-7 is a better fit for the DNA end. CDR3 size: 13 residues. Per germline, CDR1 MNHEY and CDR2 SMNVEV (reference sequence). The CDR3 sequence is CASSAWTGGEQYF. DNA of the CDR3: TGTGCCAGCAGTGCCTGGACCGGGGGCGAGCAGTACTTC.

The gene calls are TRBV7-3 and TRBJ2-3; no definite D call. Trimming took off 4 bases at V and 2 bases at J, with 10 bases between the two ends. The CDR3 length is 14 residues. CDR1 and CDR2 (germline): SGHTA, FQGTGA. This chain's CDR3 is CASSWRLNTDTQYF. Here the CDR3 DNA reads TGTGCCAGCAGCTGGAGACTCAACACAGATACGCAGTATTTT.

This sequence joins TRBV4-2 and TRBJ2-3, with D hard to call. V lost 1 base, J lost 4 bases, and 6 bases lay in between. Per germline, CDR1 LGHNA and CDR2 YNFKEQ. This CDR3 region has 13 residues. The CDR3 reads CASSQGVADTQYF. CDR3 bases: TGTGCCAGCAGCCAAGGGGTGGCAGATACGCAGTATTTT.

The chain recombines TRBV10-3 with TRBJ2-5; TRBD2 aligns across 8 bases. The CDR3 is made up of 16 amino acids. Germline lookup yields CDR1 ENHRY and CDR2 SYGVKD. CDR3 DNA: TGTGTCACTTCCACCTTAGCGGGACTCAGCCAAGAGACCCAGTACTTC. Amino acid sequence: CVTSTLAGLSQETQYF.

This clonotype was recorded many times. The V gene is TRBV20-1, the J gene TRBJ1-2, with 12 bases that match TRBD1. The trim removed 5 bases at V and 4 bases at J, leaving 2 bases unmatched. Germline V gene sequence: CDR1 DFQATT, CDR2 SNEGSKA (reference sequence). The CDR3 is 13 amino acids. Written as DNA, the CDR3 is TGCAGTGCTGGGACAGGGGGCCCCTATGGCTACACCTTC. This gives the protein CSAGTGGPYGYTF.

This clonotype has a handful of counts. The V and J genes are TRBV29-1 and TRBJ2-1; tentatively, D is TRBD1 or TRBD2 (7 bases each). The CDR3 has 14 amino acids. Germline values: CDR1 SQVTM, CDR2 ANQGSEA. The CDR3 reads CARPGGGSYNEQFF. The CDR3 DNA sequence: TGCGCCCGCCCAGGGGGGGGCTCCTACAATGAGCAGTTCTTC.

CDR3 amino acids: CASSREAGYTF. The CDR3 DNA reads TGTGCCAGCAGCCGAGAGGCTGGCTACACCTTC. The chain links TRBV2 to TRBJ1-2; D not certain. The CDR3 is made up of 11 amino acids. Germline V gene lookup returns CDR1 SNHLY and CDR2 FYNNEI. Trimming shortened V by 6 bases and J by 7 bases, and 9 bases separated the two germline ends.

The chain carries TRBV27 and TRBJ2-1, with 9 bases identical to TRBD2. The CDR3 runs to 19 residues. The germline CDR1 and CDR2 sequences are MNHEY and SMNVEV (reference sequence). Trimming cost V 8 bases and J 5 bases; bases outside gene matches: 22. Here the CDR3 DNA reads TGTGCCAGCCGGCTTAGGTGGCTAGCGGGACCGACCTGGGACAATGAGCAGTTCTTC. This codes for CASRLRWLAGPTWDNEQFF.

This clonotype was seen more than once but under ten times. The genes are TRBV10-3 and TRBJ2-5, with 8 bases matching TRBD1. V dropped 6 bases and J dropped 4; count of bases not matched to a gene: 7. The CDR3 runs 14 residues. Germline CDR1 is ENHRY and CDR2 is SYGVKD. CDR3 nucleotide sequence: TGTGCCATCAGGGACGACAGGGGAAGAGAGACCCAGTACTTC. The encoded protein is CAIRDDRGRETQYF.

V gene TRBV29-1 combines with J gene TRBJ2-1; 16 nucleotides agree with TRBD2. The CDR3 extends over 17 amino acids. Germline V gene data show CDR1 as SQVTM and CDR2 as ANQGSEA. V shed 0 bases, J shed 7 bases, and the junction held 6 bases outside the gene matches. The CDR3, as DNA: TGCAGCGTTGAAGACTGGGGACTAGCGGGAGGGATGAATGAGCAGTTCTTC. Its protein product is CSVEDWGLAGGMNEQFF.

The V call is TRBV7-2, the J call TRBJ1-2; the match to TRBD1 covers 12 bases. Germline CDR1 and CDR2: SGHTA and FQGNSA. The CDR3 is made up of 15 amino acids. J lost 8 bases, V lost 2 bases, and 6 bases had no gene match. The CDR3 DNA reads TGTGCCAGCAGCTTAAGCGGGGACAGGGGGCGGGGCTACACCTTC. Its protein is CASSLSGDRGRGYTF.

The J gene is TRBJ1-4, the V gene TRBV4-2, with TRBD1 identical over 8 bases. Trimming cost V 3 bases and J 5 bases; bases outside gene matches: 5. Germline values: CDR1 LGHNA, CDR2 YNFKEQ. The CDR3 length is 15 residues. CDR3 in amino acids: CASSHKQGENEKLFF. Here the CDR3 DNA reads TGTGCCAGCAGCCACAAACAGGGGGAGAATGAAAAACTGTTTTTT.

V usage is TRBV20-1 and J usage is TRBJ2-2; the D gene is possibly TRBD2 (6 bases). This CDR3 spans 14 amino acids. CDR1 DFQATT and CDR2 SNEGSKA come from the germline V gene (reference sequence). V lost 5 bases to trimming and J lost 3 bases, with 13 bases between them. The CDR3, as DNA: TGCAGTGCTCCGGACTACCGCCACACCGGGGAGCTGTTTTTT. It encodes CSAPDYRHTGELFF.

This chain links TRBV7-2 with TRBJ2-4, with TRBD1 matching over 8 bases. This CDR3 region has 15 residues. Unmatched junction bases numbered 11, after V lost 7 bases and J lost 6 bases. The germline V gene has CDR1 SGHTA and CDR2 FQGNSA. CDR3 loop: CASTIRGQGANIQYF. The CDR3 nucleotides are TGTGCCAGCACCATCAGAGGGCAGGGGGCAAACATTCAGTACTTC.